These T cell receptor beta chains were read from a single sample in a study of blood T cell repertoires in COVID-19. Sequencing used immunoSEQ multiplex PCR; TCRdb keeps in-frame clones, though not all of them. Of approximately 140,000 clones in the sample, roughly 90% were seen once. Sequencing was carried out using peripheral blood. Receptor source: a human donor in a cohort sampled during active COVID-19. The CDR3 runs from the conserved cysteine through the conserved F or W. Fields, in order: clone size, V gene, J gene, D gene, CDR3 DNA, CDR3 protein. D genes are given only for firm matches. Clone size appears in some rows only: once, few, many, or a class for an expanded clone.

clone size: -; V gene: TRBV6-5; J gene: TRBJ2-7; D gene: TRBD1; CDR3 DNA: TGTGCCAGCAGGCCGGGACAGGTCACCTACGAGCAGTACTTC; CDR3 protein: CASRPGQVTYEQYF
clone size: once; V gene: TRBV7-3; J gene: TRBJ2-1; D gene: TRBD2; CDR3 DNA: TGTGCCAGCAGCTTAGACGGGAGGGAGCATGGGAATGAGCAGTTCTTC; CDR3 protein: CASSLDGREHGNEQFF
clone size: few; V gene: TRBV7-2; J gene: TRBJ1-6; D gene: -; CDR3 DNA: TGTGCCAGCAGCTTAGTCATCGGGGAAAGTTCACCCCTCCACTTT; CDR3 protein: CASSLVIGESSPLHF
clone size: -; V gene: TRBV7-2; J gene: TRBJ2-6; D gene: -; CDR3 DNA: TGTGCCAGCAGCTTAGCGCAGGGGAGGGCCAACGTCCTGACTTTC; CDR3 protein: CASSLAQGRANVLTF
clone size: -; V gene: TRBV6-2/TRBV6-3; J gene: TRBJ1-2; D gene: -; CDR3 DNA: TGTGCCAGCAGTTACTGGGCAGGGTCTGGCTACACCTTC; CDR3 protein: CASSYWAGSGYTF
clone size: -; V gene: TRBV2; J gene: TRBJ2-5; D gene: -; CDR3 DNA: TGTGCCAGCAGTGAATTGGGCAACCCAGAGACCCAGTACTTC; CDR3 protein: CASSELGNPETQYF
clone size: -; V gene: TRBV10-3; J gene: TRBJ2-3; D gene: TRBD2; CDR3 DNA: TGTGCCATCAGCCCCACTAGCGGGGGGGCACTCTACCCTAGCACAGATACGCAGTATTTT; CDR3 protein: CAISPTSGGALYPSTDTQYF
clone size: -; V gene: TRBV7-2; J gene: TRBJ2-7; D gene: -; CDR3 DNA: TGTGCCAGCAGCTTATTTTGGGAGTACGAGCAGTACTTC; CDR3 protein: CASSLFWEYEQYF
clone size: -; V gene: TRBV15; J gene: TRBJ2-7; D gene: -; CDR3 DNA: TGTGCCACCAGCAGGATAGTAGGACAAACTTACGAGCAGTACTTC; CDR3 protein: CATSRIVGQTYEQYF
clone size: -; V gene: TRBV4-2; J gene: TRBJ2-5; D gene: -; CDR3 DNA: TGTGCCAGCAGCCAAGAACACCTTGAACAAGAGACCCAGTACTTC; CDR3 protein: CASSQEHLEQETQYF
clone size: -; V gene: TRBV28; J gene: TRBJ1-5; D gene: -; CDR3 DNA: TGTGCCAGCAGTTTAGCAGCGGGGACGAGTCAGCCCCAGCATTTT; CDR3 protein: CASSLAAGTSQPQHF
clone size: -; V gene: TRBV19; J gene: TRBJ2-1; D gene: -; CDR3 DNA: TGTGCCAGTAGTACGCGGGGTGGGTACAATGAGCAGTTCTTC; CDR3 protein: CASSTRGGYNEQFF
clone size: -; V gene: TRBV27; J gene: TRBJ2-1; D gene: TRBD2; CDR3 DNA: TGTGCCAGCAGTTCTATACGCCGACTAGCGGGAGGGCCGGGGAATGAGCAGTTCTTC; CDR3 protein: CASSSIRRLAGGPGNEQFF
clone size: -; V gene: TRBV11-3; J gene: TRBJ2-7; D gene: TRBD2; CDR3 DNA: TGTGCCAGCAGCCCCGGGACTAGCGGGGTTTCCGAGCAGTACTTC; CDR3 protein: CASSPGTSGVSEQYF
clone size: -; V gene: TRBV2; J gene: TRBJ2-1; D gene: TRBD2; CDR3 DNA: TGTGCCAGCAGGGGACTAGCAGACGAGCAGTTCTTC; CDR3 protein: CASRGLADEQFF
clone size: -; V gene: TRBV7-2; J gene: TRBJ1-2; D gene: TRBD1; CDR3 DNA: TGTGCCAGCAGCTCACGGTCAGGGACAGGGAACTATGGCTACACCTTC; CDR3 protein: CASSSRSGTGNYGYTF
clone size: -; V gene: TRBV5-1; J gene: TRBJ2-2; D gene: TRBD1; CDR3 DNA: TGCGCCAGCAGCCGGAGACAGGGGGCGTCGAACACCGGGGAGCTGTTTTTT; CDR3 protein: CASSRRQGASNTGELFF
clone size: -; V gene: TRBV20-1; J gene: TRBJ2-3; D gene: -; CDR3 DNA: TGCAGTGCTAGTGGCAGGGTCCCCACAGATACGCAGTATTTT; CDR3 protein: CSASGRVPTDTQYF
clone size: -; V gene: TRBV21-1; J gene: TRBJ2-3; D gene: -; CDR3 DNA: TGTGCCAGCAGCAAACCCGGGACAGGTAACACAGATACGCAGTATTTT; CDR3 protein: CASSKPGTGNTDTQYF
clone size: -; V gene: TRBV19; J gene: TRBJ1-1; D gene: TRBD1; CDR3 DNA: TGTGCCAGTAGTAGGGACAGGAGGTCGGACACTGAAGCTTTCTTT; CDR3 protein: CASSRDRRSDTEAFF
clone size: -; V gene: TRBV28; J gene: TRBJ2-1; D gene: TRBD2; CDR3 DNA: TGTGCCAGCAGCGCCCTGGGGACTAGGCCTAATGAGCAGTTCTTC; CDR3 protein: CASSALGTRPNEQFF
clone size: -; V gene: TRBV30; J gene: TRBJ2-1; D gene: -; CDR3 DNA: TGTGCCTGGAGCCCAACAGGGAATGAGCAGTTCTTC; CDR3 protein: CAWSPTGNEQFF
clone size: -; V gene: TRBV30; J gene: TRBJ2-5; D gene: -; CDR3 DNA: TGTGCCTGGAGTGTTTCGCACCGCGTTAAAGAGACCCAGTACTTC; CDR3 protein: CAWSVSHRVKETQYF
clone size: -; V gene: TRBV6-2/TRBV6-3; J gene: TRBJ1-1; D gene: -; CDR3 DNA: TGTGCCAGCAGTTCGGACAGTATAATTAAGGCTGAAGCTTTCTTT; CDR3 protein: CASSSDSIIKAEAFF
clone size: -; V gene: TRBV28; J gene: TRBJ2-7; D gene: -; CDR3 DNA: TGTGCCAGCAGCAGACAGTCCTACGAGCAGTACTTC; CDR3 protein: CASSRQSYEQYF
clone size: -; V gene: TRBV9; J gene: TRBJ2-5; D gene: TRBD1; CDR3 DNA: TGTGCCAGCAGCACACAGGGGCTCCAGGAGACCCAGTACTTC; CDR3 protein: CASSTQGLQETQYF
clone size: -; V gene: TRBV7-9; J gene: TRBJ1-2; D gene: -; CDR3 DNA: TGTGCCAGCAGCTTAGATACTGGTCGGGAAGGCGGCTACACCTTC; CDR3 protein: CASSLDTGREGGYTF
clone size: -; V gene: TRBV7-9; J gene: TRBJ2-1; D gene: -; CDR3 DNA: TGTGCCAGCAGCTTTCGGGATGAGCAGTTCTTC; CDR3 protein: CASSFRDEQFF
clone size: -; V gene: TRBV20-1; J gene: TRBJ1-1; D gene: -; CDR3 DNA: TGCAGTGCTAGTATCCTGGGGCAGAACACTGAAGCTTTCTTT; CDR3 protein: CSASILGQNTEAFF
clone size: -; V gene: TRBV15; J gene: TRBJ2-3; D gene: TRBD2; CDR3 DNA: TGTGCCACCAGCAGGGGAAAGACTAGCGGGTGGGAGGCAGATACGCAGTATTTT; CDR3 protein: CATSRGKTSGWEADTQYF
clone size: -; V gene: TRBV7-9; J gene: TRBJ2-7; D gene: TRBD1; CDR3 DNA: TGTGCCAGCAGCTTAGGGGACAGGGCCGAGGGGTACGAGCAGTACTTC; CDR3 protein: CASSLGDRAEGYEQYF
clone size: -; V gene: TRBV11-2; J gene: TRBJ2-7; D gene: -; CDR3 DNA: TGTGCCAGCGGGGGGTCCTACAGGACGGACGAGCAGTACTTC; CDR3 protein: CASGGSYRTDEQYF
clone size: -; V gene: TRBV11-2; J gene: TRBJ1-2; D gene: -; CDR3 DNA: TGTGCCAGCAGCCCTGGGACTTTTAACTATGGCTACACCTTC; CDR3 protein: CASSPGTFNYGYTF
clone size: -; V gene: TRBV7-3; J gene: TRBJ2-1; D gene: TRBD1; CDR3 DNA: TGTGCCAGCAGCCAGGGACAGGGGTATTACAATGAGCAGTTCTTC; CDR3 protein: CASSQGQGYYNEQFF
clone size: -; V gene: TRBV5-6; J gene: TRBJ2-7; D gene: -; CDR3 DNA: TGTGCCAGCAGCTTGGGACGGGTTTACGAGCAGTACTTC; CDR3 protein: CASSLGRVYEQYF
clone size: -; V gene: TRBV29-1; J gene: TRBJ1-3; D gene: -; CDR3 DNA: TGCAGCGTTGAGGCCCCTGGAAACACCATATATTTT; CDR3 protein: CSVEAPGNTIYF
clone size: -; V gene: TRBV3-1/TRBV3-2; J gene: TRBJ1-2; D gene: TRBD1; CDR3 DNA: TGTGCCAGCAGCCGACGGGACAGGTCTTATGGCTACACCTTC; CDR3 protein: CASSRRDRSYGYTF
clone size: -; V gene: TRBV7-3; J gene: TRBJ2-3; D gene: TRBD2; CDR3 DNA: TGTGCCAGCAGCTCTTCGGTCGGGGGGGCGGTAGATACGCAGTATTTT; CDR3 protein: CASSSSVGGAVDTQYF
clone size: once; V gene: TRBV28; J gene: TRBJ1-4; D gene: -; CDR3 DNA: TGTGCCAGCAGGCAACAGGGTGGGGCTGAAAAACTGTTTTTT; CDR3 protein: CASRQQGGAEKLFF
clone size: -; V gene: TRBV6-5; J gene: TRBJ1-1; D gene: -; CDR3 DNA: TGTGCCAGCAGTTCCGAGACAGGGAACACTGAAGCTTTCTTT; CDR3 protein: CASSSETGNTEAFF
clone size: -; V gene: TRBV12-5; J gene: TRBJ2-1; D gene: TRBD2; CDR3 DNA: TGTGCTAGTGGTGGGGGGGGAACCGCCCTTGTCAATGAGCAGTTCTTC; CDR3 protein: CASGGGGTALVNEQFF
clone size: -; V gene: TRBV5-6; J gene: TRBJ1-2; D gene: -; CDR3 DNA: TGTGCCAGCAGCTTGGTTGGGCAGGGCGGTTCCTATGGCTACACCTTC; CDR3 protein: CASSLVGQGGSYGYTF
clone size: -; V gene: TRBV5-6; J gene: TRBJ2-1; D gene: -; CDR3 DNA: TGTGCCAGCAGCTTGGTTCCAGGGCCTTTGAATGAGCAGTTCTTC; CDR3 protein: CASSLVPGPLNEQFF
clone size: -; V gene: TRBV4-2; J gene: TRBJ2-7; D gene: TRBD2; CDR3 DNA: TGTGCCAGCAGCCAGGGTGTTTGGACTAGCGGGGGTTACGAGCAGTACTTC; CDR3 protein: CASSQGVWTSGGYEQYF
clone size: -; V gene: TRBV18; J gene: TRBJ2-5; D gene: TRBD2; CDR3 DNA: TGTGCCAGCTCACCCCCAGCGGGGGGTCAAGAGACCCAGTACTTC; CDR3 protein: CASSPPAGGQETQYF
clone size: few; V gene: TRBV2; J gene: TRBJ1-2; D gene: TRBD1; CDR3 DNA: TGTGCCAGCTTGCGGACAGGGGGTTCCGCCGGCTACACCTTC; CDR3 protein: CASLRTGGSAGYTF
clone size: few; V gene: TRBV2; J gene: TRBJ1-6; D gene: TRBD1; CDR3 DNA: TGTGCCAGCGGACAGGGGAATAATTCACCCCTCCACTTT; CDR3 protein: CASGQGNNSPLHF
clone size: -; V gene: TRBV28; J gene: TRBJ1-1; D gene: -; CDR3 DNA: TGTGCCAGCAGTTTATGGAGGACTGAAGCTTTCTTT; CDR3 protein: CASSLWRTEAFF
clone size: -; V gene: TRBV7-3; J gene: TRBJ1-5; D gene: -; CDR3 DNA: TGTGCCAGCAGCCAGCCCCCCCGGACAGTCTATCAGCCCCAGCATTTT; CDR3 protein: CASSQPPRTVYQPQHF
clone size: -; V gene: TRBV28; J gene: TRBJ1-1; D gene: -; CDR3 DNA: TGTGTCACAGCAGTCGGAGGGACTGAAGCTTTCTTT; CDR3 protein: CVTAVGGTEAFF